The entry that follows covers one TCR beta chain sequence. This clone was counted only a few times. Its antigen is not yet known. Per-nucleotide qualities are absent, and no much larger clonotype sits a single base away. The CDR3, from cysteine to phenylalanine, totals 15 residues. Kept here is only the CDR3 DNA, which spans 45 bases and is read in frame from base 1. Ends trimmed: V by 9 bases, J by 4 bases; bases unmatched to a gene: 8. The germline V gene encodes CDR1 SNHLY and CDR2 FYNNEI. TCRbeta CDR3 regions were amplified from genomic DNA using the immunoSEQ Assay, a bias-controlled multiplex PCR. In the authors' own workflow: The number of nucleated cells in each sample was estimated from the amplification of reference gene primers within the assay. Sequence reads were collapsed and filtered to measure the absolute abundance of every unique TCRbeta CDR3 rearrangement. For each sample, productive Simpson clonality was calculated by taking the square root of Simpson's diversity index across productive rearrangements. TCRdb's version of the immuneACCESS table is confined to in-frame rearrangements and falls short of the full clone set. An unresolved V gene accounts for under half of the shortfall where checked; the remainder is of unknown origin. V and J calls plus clone size are reproduced from that table; the DNA served to infer D and trimming. The sample table shows 150,000 to 250,000 clones, and 75% to 85% are seen once. Around 5.9% of the sample lies in the top ten.

The sample is drawn from a study of blood T cell repertoires in COVID-19 (dated by TCRdb to 2018 to 2020). As for the study more broadly: The collaborator samples originated in the United States, Italy and Spain and spanned the acute and convalescent phases of COVID-19. The prospective study material was composed of cDNA or gDNA derived from T cells, B-cell-depleted T cells, or PBMCs. Deeply sampled blood TCRbeta repertoires from subjects exposed to, actively infected with, or recovered from COVID-19 were included in the dataset. A freely available public database, intended as a resource for researchers studying the immune response to SARS-CoV-2, is where the repertoires were released. Samples were obtained from the ongoing ImmuneRACE study (first 160 participants) and from roughly 1,300 subjects provided by 6 global collaborators. Nearly every sample came with metadata listing a de-identified subject ID, COVID-19 status, age in years and sex. Where available, HLA class I and class II types were obtained from metadata supplied by the sample provider rather than from assay-based typing. Here is what the overall study found, with its caveats: The quantity of clinical and demographic metadata differed by source and by participant and was supplied without curation.

One collaborating source in Seattle enrolled patients while the patients were actively infected and followed the patients over time throughout the course of disease. Each collaborating institution followed its own protocols to collect whole blood in K2EDTA tubes. For TCRbeta analysis, collaborator samples were shipped as frozen whole blood, as isolated PBMCs, or as DNA extracted from either sample type. Sequences were obtained from peripheral blood. Rearrangement joined TRBV2 to TRBJ2-6, with 8 bases in between that match TRBD1. This sequence originates from a woman aged 40-49 years with COVID-19, enrolled during active disease. The CDR3 region: CASRRTGNGANVLTF. The DNA sequence is TGTGCCAGTCGCCGGACAGGGAACGGGGCCAACGTCCTGACTTTC.